The rows below give T cell receptor beta chains drawn from one sample of a study of T cell repertoires in cytomegalovirus infection. Their specific antigens are unknown. MiXCR, run by TCRdb on the reads, gives a single entry per CDR3 protein. The sample carries hundreds of thousands of distinct CDR3 sequences, roughly 33% recorded once. This specimen was cultured PBMCs, taken from culture after CMV antigen stimulation. Source of these receptors: a human donor in good health (CMV status not recorded). Some clones in this sample may be carry-over from other donors' samples. CDR3s include the opening cysteine and the closing phenylalanine or tryptophan. D genes are given only for firm matches. The size entry is marked missing in some rows and otherwise reads once, few, many or a size class.

NA	TRBV7-6	TRBJ2-5	NA	CASSLGGGNQETQYF	TGTGCCAGCAGCCTGGGGGGGGGCAACCAAGAGACCCAGTACTTC
TRBD1	TRBV29-1	TRBJ1-2	NA	CSVHTGGVLYGYTF	TGCAGCGTCCACACAGGGGGCGTCCTCTATGGCTACACCTTC
NA	TRBV5-5	TRBJ2-7	NA	CASSLTPAVHYEQYF	TGTGCCAGCAGCTTGACACCTGCAGTCCACTACGAGCAGTACTTC
NA	TRBV20-1	TRBJ2-3	NA	CSASDLGVADTQYF	TGCAGTGCTAGTGATCTTGGGGTTGCAGATACGCAGTATTTT
NA	TRBV13	TRBJ1-1	NA	CASSLGSPLRGGEAFF	TGTGCCAGCAGCTTAGGTTCCCCTCTTAGGGGAGGGGAAGCTTTCTTT
NA	TRBV11-2	TRBJ1-1	NA	CASSSAGTGRRVLEAFF	TGTGCCAGCAGCTCGGCCGGGACGGGCAGGAGGGTATTAGAAGCTTTCTTT
NA	TRBV20-1	TRBJ1-2	few	CSARLPPRVKLLYTF	TGCAGTGCTAGATTACCCCCCAGGGTGAAACTACTCTACACCTTC
NA	TRBV19	TRBJ1-1	NA	CASSITGGGAMNTEAFF	TGTGCCAGTAGTATTACTGGGGGGGGCGCTATGAACACTGAAGCTTTCTTT
NA	TRBV12-3/TRBV12-4	TRBJ1-2	few	CASRVWGSYGYTF	TGTGCCAGCAGAGTGTGGGGTAGCTATGGCTACACCTTC
NA	TRBV7-2	TRBJ1-5	NA	CASSLNGGAGQPQHF	TGTGCCAGCAGCTTAAATGGGGGGGCAGGGCAGCCCCAGCATTTT
TRBD2	TRBV20-1	TRBJ2-7	NA	CSALAGRGGSYEQYF	TGCAGTGCGCTTGCCGGGCGGGGGGGATCCTACGAGCAGTACTTC
NA	TRBV5-3	TRBJ1-1	NA	CASKGEGRTEAFF	TGTGCCAGCAAGGGAGAGGGGCGGACCGAAGCTTTCTTT
TRBD2	TRBV10-3	TRBJ2-7	NA	CAISLGGVNSGAHEQYF	TGTGCCATCAGCCTGGGGGGGGTAAATAGCGGGGCCCACGAGCAGTACTTC
TRBD1	TRBV27	TRBJ2-7	once	CASSPQGRDGKQYF	TGTGCCAGCAGTCCACAGGGGCGAGACGGCAAGCAGTACTTC
NA	TRBV6-5	TRBJ1-2	NA	CASSYNRGVGYTF	TGTGCCAGCAGTTACAATCGGGGCGTCGGCTACACCTTC
TRBD1	TRBV4-1	TRBJ2-2	NA	CASSQAPRQGRSGELFF	TGCGCCAGCAGCCAAGCCCCTCGACAGGGAAGGAGCGGGGAGCTGTTTTTT
TRBD1	TRBV5-1	TRBJ1-6	few	CASSLGDRGRSPLHF	TGCGCCAGCAGCCTCGGGGACAGGGGAAGGTCACCCCTCCACTTT
NA	TRBV7-8	TRBJ1-5	NA	CASSFDTGTGNQPQHF	TGTGCCAGCAGCTTCGATACAGGGACGGGGAATCAGCCCCAGCATTTT
NA	TRBV6-2/TRBV6-3	TRBJ2-7	few	CASSYTGSYYEQYF	TGTGCCAGCAGTTATACGGGTTCCTACTACGAGCAGTACTTC
TRBD2	TRBV19	TRBJ2-1	few	CASSIEAPGSGRAGNEQFF	TGTGCCAGTAGTATAGAAGCCCCTGGAAGCGGGAGGGCCGGAAATGAGCAGTTCTTC
TRBD1	TRBV12-3/TRBV12-4	TRBJ1-4	few	CASSFGQAATNEKLFF	TGTGCCAGCAGTTTCGGACAGGCCGCAACTAATGAAAAACTGTTTTTT
NA	TRBV2	TRBJ1-2	NA	CASSLRQARYGYTF	TGTGCCAGCAGCCTTCGACAGGCCCGCTATGGCTACACCTTC
NA	TRBV7-6	TRBJ2-3	many	CASSLGTFTDTQYF	TGTGCCAGCAGCTTAGGGACTTTCACAGATACGCAGTATTTT
NA	TRBV6-2/TRBV6-3	TRBJ1-5	few	CASTKGWAGQPQHF	TGTGCCAGCACCAAAGGCTGGGCGGGTCAGCCCCAGCATTTT
TRBD1	TRBV12-3/TRBV12-4	TRBJ2-1	few	CASSERQGIMNEQFF	TGTGCCAGCAGTGAACGACAGGGGATAATGAATGAGCAGTTCTTC
TRBD1	TRBV4-1	TRBJ1-1	NA	CASRRPGQGPMNTEAFF	TGCGCCAGCAGGAGACCGGGACAGGGGCCGATGAACACTGAAGCTTTCTTT